This T cell receptor beta chain was recorded in a study of blood T cells in healthy people across ages (dated by TCRdb to between 2015 and 2016). Concerning the study at large: In model experiments, template switching captured roughly one uniquely barcoded TCR beta cDNA molecule for every two T cells. Using deep sequencing normalized with unique cDNA molecular identifiers, the study measured how TCR beta repertoire diversity changes with age. The donors were split into four age groups: young (average around 17 years), middle-aged (more than 35), aged (approximately 59) and long-lived (82). To avoid experimental bias, donors of different ages were spread randomly across the sequencing lanes. For two donors (one aged 18 to 30 and one aged 80 or older), the study analyzed two additional independent replicas of 1 million unique cDNA reads from the same blood draw. Study-wide findings and limitations: The percentage of naive T cells measured by flow cytometry correlated strongly with observed TCR beta diversity. The CMV infection status of donors was not known, potentially confounding age-related changes in expanded clonotypes. Compared with the aged group, the long-lived group had more naive CD4+ T cells, fewer expanded clones and increased TCR diversity, a pattern suggesting age selection. Estimates of total diversity based on one million sequenced T cells were regarded as lower bounds and as underestimates. Conclusive comparison of naive and antigen-experienced compartments was prevented by the profiling of bulk unsorted PBMCs. As age increased, observed TCR beta diversity per million T cells dropped in a roughly linear way, and a significant reduction was already evident by age 40.

The donors were under 40 Caucasian individuals from Russia, aged 6 to 90 years, who were systemically healthy. Around 10 milliliters of peripheral blood were collected from each donor into EDTA-treated Vacutainer tubes. Ficoll-Paque density-gradient centrifugation was used to isolate PBMCs, with at least 7 million per sample. Total RNA was extracted from PBMCs with Trizol reagent, with at least 5.5 micrograms obtained per sample. For every donor, an aliquot of PBMCs went through flow cytometry to measure the percentages of naive CD45RAhigh/CD27high T cells. Library generation was performed with 5' RACE. Sequencing took place on an Illumina HiSeq 2500. A second PCR of about 7 to 12 cycles was run with a J-beta primer mix and a sample-barcoded 5' primer. A unique molecular identifier was introduced onto each TCR beta cDNA molecule by a template-switch 5' adaptor carrying 12 random nucleotides. At least 2.5 million CDR3-containing paired-end reads were obtained from each sample. First-strand cDNA synthesis was performed from all RNA using the Mint cDNA synthesis kit, with priming by a TRBC-specific oligonucleotide. All cDNA was treated with uracil-DNA glycosylase and then went through a first 18-cycle PCR with the universal primers M1SS and BC2_uni_R. Under the source paper's analysis protocol: For normalization, 1 million high-quality reads were randomly selected from each sample, with every read carrying a distinct molecular identifier. Instead of being binned into consensus sequences, reads with shared molecular identifiers were discarded. MiTCR, with a Q25 quality threshold and the strictest error-elimination algorithm, was used for CDR3 identification, clonotype clustering and error correction. A nonparametric unseen species model with Euler transformation was used to estimate a lower bound on total TCR beta diversity. Through fastp at Q25 and MiXCR, TCRdb rebuilt clones from the public reads, retaining in-frame beta chains. Merged by CDR3 protein, the rows form single entries marked with the most common genes and DNA. TCRdb's processing, not the study's, gives the V and J calls here. Across this sample there are over a million distinct CDR3 sequences, with around 42% seen only once. Of the sample, roughly 8.2% is held by the ten largest clones.

The CDR3 holds 16 amino acids from the cysteine to the phenylalanine. The retained sequence is limited to the CDR3, 48 bases, with the frame set at the first base. V is pared back by 4 bases and J by 0 bases, with 19 bases lying between the germline termini. The germline V gene provides CDR1 SQVTM and CDR2 ANQGSEA. With regard to this clonotype: Its antigen remains unidentified. No base quality information exists; no much larger clone differs at one position.

This receptor was taken from a woman under 30 in good health. The specimen sequenced was blood. The rearranged segments are TRBV29-1 and TRBJ2-7, and perhaps TRBD2 as D gene, on 6 matching bases. The CDR3 reads as follows: CSVGFFGGSYSYEQYF. At the DNA level, the sequence is TGCAGCGTTGGTTTTTTTGGGGGGTCTTACTCCTACGAGCAGTACTTC.